The rows below give T cell receptor beta chains drawn from one sample of a study of T cells expressing NK-cell markers. For each CDR3 protein, TCRdb gives one entry from its re-call of the 5' RACE reads, without DNA. This repertoire includes some 600,000 distinct CDR3 sequences. Sequencing input: blood T cells: a sorted CD56 or NKG2C T cell subset, CD4+ or CD8+ T cells, or bulk PBMC T cells (not recorded which). All receptors come from a man younger than 30 in good health. Both conserved end residues are part of each CDR3.

v_call	j_call	cdr3_aa
TRBV2	TRBJ1-2	CASSAHTANYGYTF
TRBV29-1	TRBJ2-4	CSVSGGGVDIQYF
TRBV7-2	TRBJ1-6	CASSLALLPLHF
TRBV5-1	TRBJ2-1	CASLNEGGYEQFF
TRBV12-3/TRBV12-4	TRBJ1-1	CASTHGIQTAFF
TRBV15	TRBJ1-5	CATSLAFNQPQHF
TRBV7-3	TRBJ2-6	CASSLTGGAFPGANVLTF
TRBV30	TRBJ1-6	CAWGRTASPLHF
TRBV12-5	TRBJ2-1	CASGPGQGFNEQFF
TRBV7-2	TRBJ1-2	CASSLETSYGYTF
TRBV27	TRBJ2-5	CASSLRAPIWGLQETQYF
TRBV15	TRBJ2-3	CATSRESGTGNKYF
TRBV5-1	TRBJ2-5	CASSSGRRIQETQYF
TRBV6-5	TRBJ2-2	CASSLSGPYTGELFF
TRBV19	TRBJ2-1	CASSITGTPKEQFF
TRBV10-2	TRBJ2-3	CASGLGGARISTDTQYF
TRBV30	TRBJ1-2	CAWSVLSSGGYTF
TRBV28	TRBJ2-3	CASSPQTRPTDTQYF
TRBV5-1	TRBJ2-7	CASSSGQPTSGHSYEQYF
TRBV6-2/TRBV6-3	TRBJ2-7	CASGLRGGHPSYEQYF
TRBV4-3	TRBJ2-7	CASSQDAQGTSGYEQYF
TRBV6-5	TRBJ2-3	CASSYSIAGTDTQYF
TRBV18	TRBJ2-1	CASSPTSGVGEQFF
TRBV6-2/TRBV6-3	TRBJ2-6	CASSYKQGGAGANVLTF
TRBV4-2	TRBJ2-5	CASSQAEGSRETQYF
TRBV7-2	TRBJ1-4	CASSYQKDRGNEKLFF
TRBV27	TRBJ2-7	CASSLVARTSSYEQYF
TRBV11-2	TRBJ1-1	CASSLEGGQGVIGFF
TRBV7-9	TRBJ1-6	CASSSPPDRGSPLHF
TRBV18	TRBJ2-5	CASSPSTAGQETQYF
TRBV6-2/TRBV6-3	TRBJ1-4	CASSYSSSQGLFATNEKLFF
TRBV24-1	TRBJ1-5	CATSDSLRNQPQHF
TRBV29-1	TRBJ1-2	CSVDHGGDYGYTF
TRBV7-2	TRBJ2-1	CASSFSREKLEQFF
TRBV7-9	TRBJ2-2	CASSPTAGSYTGELFF
TRBV20-1	TRBJ2-1	CSAPGLAGELDNEQFF
TRBV12-3/TRBV12-4	TRBJ2-1	CASSLLYNEQFF
TRBV20-1	TRBJ2-7	CSAEGLAGGLEQYF
TRBV9	TRBJ2-3	CASSAVAGRTDTQYF
TRBV11-2	TRBJ1-1	CASSPSRGLNTEAFF
TRBV10-3	TRBJ1-2	CAISELGQGYGYTF
TRBV28	TRBJ1-1	CASSLGQSHTEAFF
TRBV4-3	TRBJ2-1	CASSQGLAGVEDEQFF
TRBV5-1	TRBJ2-5	CASSRSSGNQETQYF
TRBV24-1	TRBJ2-5	CATSPAGGPQETQYF
TRBV29-1	TRBJ1-3	CSVIQGTTGNTIYF
TRBV4-2	TRBJ2-1	CASSLGTGLWVEQFF